This T cell receptor (beta chain) comes out of a study of beta chain features in type 1 diabetes. Study in general: Examination covered under 110 million sorted cells spanning all samples.

One heparinised draw of blood, averaging about 120 mL, came from each donor. The junction had 3 bases not matched to a gene; V was cut back by 1 base and J by 6 bases. The CDR3 sequence is 14 residues long. Looked up from germline, CDR1 is SGHTA and CDR2 is FQGNSA. All of the isolated RNA was reverse transcribed, so expressed TCRB transcripts were sequenced. Assay: immunoSEQ multiplex PCR; the TCRdb copy retains only in-frame clones and omits some. This table has about 900,000 clones, 15% to 20% appearing once. The study, taken as a whole, reports: Unsettled here was the matter of whether HLA type influences TCRB rearrangement.

Regarding this clone: The antigen is undetermined.

The TCR was taken from a woman aged 18-35 years in good health. Sequenced input: naive CD4+ T cells from blood. The chain couples TRBV7-2 to TRBJ2-1; 7 bases are shared with TRBD2. CDR3 DNA: TGTGCCAGCAGCTTAGGACTAGCAGCCAATGAGCAGTTCTTC. It specifies CASSLGLAANEQFF.